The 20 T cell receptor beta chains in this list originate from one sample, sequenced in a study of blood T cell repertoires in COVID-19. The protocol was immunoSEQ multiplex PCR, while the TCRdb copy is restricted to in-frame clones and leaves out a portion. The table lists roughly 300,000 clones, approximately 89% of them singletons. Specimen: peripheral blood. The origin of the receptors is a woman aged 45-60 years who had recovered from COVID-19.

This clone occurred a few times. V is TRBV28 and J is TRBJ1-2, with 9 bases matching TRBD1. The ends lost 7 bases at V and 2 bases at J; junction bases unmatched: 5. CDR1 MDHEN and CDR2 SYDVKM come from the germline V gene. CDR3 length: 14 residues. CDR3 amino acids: CASNRGQGNYGYTF. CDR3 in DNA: TGTGCCAGCAACAGGGGGCAAGGAAACTATGGCTACACCTTC.

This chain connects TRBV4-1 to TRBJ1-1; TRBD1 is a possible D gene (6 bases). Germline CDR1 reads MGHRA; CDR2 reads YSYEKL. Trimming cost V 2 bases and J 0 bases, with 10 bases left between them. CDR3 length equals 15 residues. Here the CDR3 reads CASSQSGTLNTEAFF. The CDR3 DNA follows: TGCGCCAGCAGCCAATCCGGGACACTGAACACTGAAGCTTTCTTT.

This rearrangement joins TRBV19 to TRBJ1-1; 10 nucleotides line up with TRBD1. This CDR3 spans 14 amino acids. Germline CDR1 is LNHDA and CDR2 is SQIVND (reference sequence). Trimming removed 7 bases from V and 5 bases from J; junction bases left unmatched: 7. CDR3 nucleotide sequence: TGTGCCAGTAACCGGGACAGGGGTACGACTGAAGCTTTCTTT. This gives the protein CASNRDRGTTEAFF.

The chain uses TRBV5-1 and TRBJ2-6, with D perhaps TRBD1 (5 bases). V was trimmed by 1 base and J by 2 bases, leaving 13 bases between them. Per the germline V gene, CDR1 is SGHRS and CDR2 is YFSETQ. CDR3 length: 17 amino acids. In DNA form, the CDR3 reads TGCGCCAGCAGCTTGTCAGGGTTTGAACCTGGGGCCAACGTCCTGACTTTC. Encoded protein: CASSLSGFEPGANVLTF. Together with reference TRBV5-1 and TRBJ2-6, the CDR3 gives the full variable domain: KAGVTQTPRYLIKTRGQQVTLSCSPISGHRSVSWYQQTPGQGLQFLFEYFSETQRNKGNFPGRFSGRQFSNSRSEMNVSTLELGDSALYLCASSLSGFEPGANVLTFGAGSRLTVL.

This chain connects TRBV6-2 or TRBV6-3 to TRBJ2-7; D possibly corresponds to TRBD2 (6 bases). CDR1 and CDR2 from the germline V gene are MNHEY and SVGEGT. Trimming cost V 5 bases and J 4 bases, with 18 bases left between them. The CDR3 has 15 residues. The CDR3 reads CASSARGAGPYEQYF. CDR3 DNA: TGTGCCAGCAGTGCCCGGGGAGCGGGCCCGTACGAGCAGTACTTC.

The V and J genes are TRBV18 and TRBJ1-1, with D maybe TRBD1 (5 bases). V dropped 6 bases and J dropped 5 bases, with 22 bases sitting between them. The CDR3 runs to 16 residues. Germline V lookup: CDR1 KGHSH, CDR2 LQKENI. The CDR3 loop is CASSRSRVGTLTEAFF. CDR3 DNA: TGTGCCAGCTCCCGGTCCCGGGTAGGGACTTTGACTGAAGCTTTCTTT.

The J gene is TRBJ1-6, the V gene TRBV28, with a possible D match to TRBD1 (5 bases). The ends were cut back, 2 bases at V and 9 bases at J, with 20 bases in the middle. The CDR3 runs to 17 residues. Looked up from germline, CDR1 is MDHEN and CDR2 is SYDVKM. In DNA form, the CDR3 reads TGTGCCAGCAGTTTACCAGCAGGCCGGGACTTCAGTTCACCCCTCCACTTT. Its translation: CASSLPAGRDFSSPLHF.

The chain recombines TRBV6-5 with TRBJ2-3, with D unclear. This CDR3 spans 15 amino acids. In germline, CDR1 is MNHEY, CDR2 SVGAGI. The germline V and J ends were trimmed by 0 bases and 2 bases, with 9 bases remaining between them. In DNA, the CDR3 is TGTGCCAGCAGTTACTCGAACGGAGTCACAGATACGCAGTATTTT. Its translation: CASSYSNGVTDTQYF.

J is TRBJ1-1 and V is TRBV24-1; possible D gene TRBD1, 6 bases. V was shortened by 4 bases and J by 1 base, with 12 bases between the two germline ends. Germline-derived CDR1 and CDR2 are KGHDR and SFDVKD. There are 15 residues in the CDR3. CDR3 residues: CATSDSGGPNTEAFF. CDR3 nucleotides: TGTGCCACCAGTGACTCGGGGGGGCCGAACACTGAAGCTTTCTTT.

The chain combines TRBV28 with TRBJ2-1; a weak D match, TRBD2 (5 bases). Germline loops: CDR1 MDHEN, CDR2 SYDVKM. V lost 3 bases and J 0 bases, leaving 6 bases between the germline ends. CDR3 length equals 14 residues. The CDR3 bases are TGTGCCAGCAGTTTTGCGGGCTCCTACAATGAGCAGTTCTTC. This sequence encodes CASSFAGSYNEQFF.

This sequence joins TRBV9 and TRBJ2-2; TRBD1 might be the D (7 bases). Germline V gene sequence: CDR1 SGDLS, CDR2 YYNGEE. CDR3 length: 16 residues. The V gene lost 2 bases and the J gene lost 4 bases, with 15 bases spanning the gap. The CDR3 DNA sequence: TGTGCCAGCAGCGTCGGGGGTCAGGGGGTCACCGGGGAGCTGTTTTTT. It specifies CASSVGGQGVTGELFF.

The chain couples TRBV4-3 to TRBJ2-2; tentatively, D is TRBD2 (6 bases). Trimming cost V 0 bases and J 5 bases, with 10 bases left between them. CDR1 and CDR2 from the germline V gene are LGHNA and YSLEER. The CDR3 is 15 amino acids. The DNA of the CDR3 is TGCGCCAGCAGCCAAGAGCAGGGACTGACCGGGGAGCTGTTTTTT. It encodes CASSQEQGLTGELFF.

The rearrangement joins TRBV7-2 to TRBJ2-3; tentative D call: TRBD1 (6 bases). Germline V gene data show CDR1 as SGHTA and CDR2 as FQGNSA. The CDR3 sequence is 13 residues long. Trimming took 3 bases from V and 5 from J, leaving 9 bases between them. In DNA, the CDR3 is TGTGCCAGCAGCTTTGGACAGCGAGATACGCAGTATTTT. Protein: CASSFGQRDTQYF.

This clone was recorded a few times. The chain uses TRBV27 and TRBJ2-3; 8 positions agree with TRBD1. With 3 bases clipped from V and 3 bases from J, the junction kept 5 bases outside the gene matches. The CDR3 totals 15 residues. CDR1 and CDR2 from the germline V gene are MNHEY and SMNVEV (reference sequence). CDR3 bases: TGTGCCAGCAGTTTGGATGGGACAGGAACAGATACGCAGTATTTT. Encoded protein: CASSLDGTGTDTQYF.

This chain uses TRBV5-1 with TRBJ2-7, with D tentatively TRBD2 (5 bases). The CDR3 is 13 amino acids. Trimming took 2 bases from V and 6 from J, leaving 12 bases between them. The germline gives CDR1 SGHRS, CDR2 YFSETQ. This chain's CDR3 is CASSFGRRGEQYF. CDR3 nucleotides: TGCGCCAGCAGCTTTGGGAGAAGAGGCGAGCAGTACTTC.

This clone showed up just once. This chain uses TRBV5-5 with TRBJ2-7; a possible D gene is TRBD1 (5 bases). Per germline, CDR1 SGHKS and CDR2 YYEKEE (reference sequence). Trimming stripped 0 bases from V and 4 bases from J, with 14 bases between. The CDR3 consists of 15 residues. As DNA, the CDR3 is TGTGCCAGCAGCTTGGGACCCTCGACAGATTACGAGCAGTACTTC. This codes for CASSLGPSTDYEQYF. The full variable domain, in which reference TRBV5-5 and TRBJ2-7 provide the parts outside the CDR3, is DAGVTQSPTHLIKTRGQQVTLRCSPISGHKSVSWYQQVLGQGPQFIFQYYEKEERGRGNFPDRFSARQFPNYSSELNVNALLLGDSALYLCASSLGPSTDYEQYFGPGTRLTVT.

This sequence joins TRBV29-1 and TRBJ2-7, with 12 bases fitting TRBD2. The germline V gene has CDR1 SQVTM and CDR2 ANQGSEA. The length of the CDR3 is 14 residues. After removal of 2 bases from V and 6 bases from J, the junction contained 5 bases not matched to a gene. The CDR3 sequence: CSVEKTSGSIEQYF. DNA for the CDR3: TGCAGCGTTGAAAAGACTAGCGGGAGTATCGAGCAGTACTTC.

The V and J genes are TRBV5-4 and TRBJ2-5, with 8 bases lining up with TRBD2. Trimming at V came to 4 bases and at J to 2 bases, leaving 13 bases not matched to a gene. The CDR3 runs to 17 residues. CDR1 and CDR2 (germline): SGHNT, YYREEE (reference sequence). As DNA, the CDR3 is TGTGCCAGCAGCCGGGGGGGCCAGGGAACTCGGCAAGAGACCCAGTACTTC. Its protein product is CASSRGGQGTRQETQYF.

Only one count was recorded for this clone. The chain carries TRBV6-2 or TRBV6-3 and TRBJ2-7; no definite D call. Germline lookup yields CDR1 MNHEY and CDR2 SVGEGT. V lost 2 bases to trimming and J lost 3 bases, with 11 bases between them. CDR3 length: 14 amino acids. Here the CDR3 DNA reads TGTGCCAGCAGTTACCTCCGTTCCCTCTACGAGCAGTACTTC. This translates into CASSYLRSLYEQYF.

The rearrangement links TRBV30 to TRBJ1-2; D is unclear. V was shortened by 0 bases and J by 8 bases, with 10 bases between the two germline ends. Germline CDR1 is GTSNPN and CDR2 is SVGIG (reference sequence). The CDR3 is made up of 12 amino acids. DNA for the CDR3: TGTGCCTGGAGTGTAATGCCGGGGGGCTACACCTTC. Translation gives CAWSVMPGGYTF.